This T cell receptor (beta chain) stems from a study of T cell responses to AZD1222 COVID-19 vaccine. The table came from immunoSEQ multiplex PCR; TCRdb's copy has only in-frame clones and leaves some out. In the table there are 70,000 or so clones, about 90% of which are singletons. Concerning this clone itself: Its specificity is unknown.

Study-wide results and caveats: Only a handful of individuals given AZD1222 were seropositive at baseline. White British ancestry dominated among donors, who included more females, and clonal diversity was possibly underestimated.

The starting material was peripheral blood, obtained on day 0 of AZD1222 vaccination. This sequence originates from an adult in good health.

The CDR3 DNA sequence: TGCGCCAGCAGCCACGGACAGGTGCGCTCCTACGAGCAGTACTTC. Protein sequence: CASSHGQVRSYEQYF. The chain couples TRBV4-1 to TRBJ2-7; 7 nucleotides agree with TRBD1. The germline CDR1 and CDR2 sequences are MGHRA and YSYEKL. Unmatched junction bases numbered 5, after V lost 3 bases and J lost 0 bases. CDR3 length equals 15 residues.